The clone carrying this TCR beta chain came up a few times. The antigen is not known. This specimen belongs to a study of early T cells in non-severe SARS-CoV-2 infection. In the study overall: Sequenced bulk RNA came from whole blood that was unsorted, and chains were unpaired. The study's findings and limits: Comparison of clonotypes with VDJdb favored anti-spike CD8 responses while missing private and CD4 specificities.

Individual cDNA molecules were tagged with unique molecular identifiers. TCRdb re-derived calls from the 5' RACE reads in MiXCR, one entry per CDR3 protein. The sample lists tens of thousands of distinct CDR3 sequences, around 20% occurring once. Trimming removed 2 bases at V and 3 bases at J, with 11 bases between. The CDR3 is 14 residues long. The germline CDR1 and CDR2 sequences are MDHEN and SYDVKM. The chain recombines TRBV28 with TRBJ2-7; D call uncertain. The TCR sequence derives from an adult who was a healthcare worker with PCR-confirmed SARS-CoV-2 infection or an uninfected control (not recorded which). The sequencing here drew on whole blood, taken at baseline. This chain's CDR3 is CASSLRPADYEQYF. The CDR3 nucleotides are TGTGCCAGCAGTTTACGTCCAGCCGACTACGAGCAGTACTTC.